The 26 T cell receptor beta chains below were found in one sample sequenced in a study of blood T cell repertoires in COVID-19 (dated by TCRdb to between 2020 and 2021). Libraries were built with the immunoSEQ multiplex PCR assay. TCRdb provides this immuneACCESS table in a form limited to in-frame rearrangements. Some clones are lacking; in checked studies, under half of them reflect an unresolved V gene, and why the rest are absent is not known. The sample yields 200,000 to 300,000 clones; 88% were counted once. Jointly, the top ten make up 0.65% to 0.8% of the sample. The specimen sequenced was peripheral blood. These receptors originate from a human donor in a cohort sampled during active COVID-19.

This clone was counted once. The CDR3 region has the DNA TGTGCCAGCAGCCGAGCGGCCCAAGAGACCCAGTACTTC. Its translation: CASSRAAQETQYF. This chain connects TRBV7-9 to TRBJ2-5; tentatively, D is TRBD2 (5 bases). Trimming pared 5 bases from V and 1 base from J, leaving 8 bases between. CDR3 size: 13 residues. Germline V gene sequence: CDR1 SEHNR, CDR2 FQNEAQ (reference sequence).

In this sample, this clone turned up a few times. V is TRBV4-3 and J is TRBJ1-2; D might be TRBD1 (6 bases). The V end was cut by 0 bases, the J end by 4 bases, with 18 bases between. CDR1 and CDR2 (germline): LGHNA, YSLEER. This CDR3 contains 17 residues. CDR3 protein: CASSQDLNREFSYGYTF. The CDR3, as DNA: TGCGCCAGCAGCCAAGATTTAAACAGGGAATTTTCCTATGGCTACACCTTC.

The J gene is TRBJ1-1, the V gene TRBV7-2, with D perhaps TRBD1 (6 bases). The CDR3 is 12 residues long. V lost 5 bases and J 4 bases, leaving 8 bases between the germline ends. Germline assignment: CDR1 SGHTA and CDR2 FQGNSA. CDR3 in amino acids: CASSAGATEAFF. DNA for the CDR3: TGTGCCAGCAGCGCGGGGGCCACTGAAGCTTTCTTT.

Here the CDR3 reads CASGTGPGSNYGYTF. CDR3 in DNA: TGTGCCAGCGGGACAGGCCCGGGTTCTAACTATGGCTACACCTTC. V and J are TRBV25-1 and TRBJ1-2; 8 nucleotides line up with TRBD1. The CDR3 sequence is 15 residues long. From germline, CDR1 is MGHDK and CDR2 SYGVNS. With V trimmed by 8 bases and J by 0 bases, 8 bases remained unmatched.

The chain employs TRBV5-4 and TRBJ2-1, with D perhaps TRBD2 (7 bases). From germline, CDR1 is SGHNT and CDR2 YYREEE (reference sequence). Trimming cost V 3 bases and J 5 bases, with 12 bases left between them. The CDR3 covers 14 residues. The CDR3 DNA reads TGTGCCAGCAGCTCAGGGGACTACCACAATGAGCAGTTCTTC. Residues: CASSSGDYHNEQFF.

V usage is TRBV5-1 and J usage is TRBJ2-2; a possible D gene is TRBD1 (5 bases). The CDR3 runs 15 residues. V shed 1 base and J shed 2 bases, with 9 bases lying between them. The germline CDR1 and CDR2 sequences are SGHRS and YFSETQ. This CDR3 is CASSLIGVNTGELFF. Here the CDR3 DNA reads TGCGCCAGCAGCTTGATAGGGGTTAACACCGGGGAGCTGTTTTTT.

The rearrangement joins TRBV6-4 to TRBJ2-1; 7 nucleotides agree with TRBD1. Germline CDR1 is MRHNA and CDR2 is SNTAGT. V trimming: 3 bases; J trimming: 5 bases; junction bases outside the gene matches: 10. CDR3 length: 16 residues. CDR3 region: CASSEYPGQSHNEQFF. As DNA, the CDR3 is TGTGCCAGCAGTGAATATCCGGGACAGAGCCACAATGAGCAGTTCTTC.

The J gene is TRBJ2-7, the V gene TRBV18; 9 bases are shared with TRBD2. Unmatched junction bases numbered 6, after V lost 5 bases and J lost 4 bases. Germline CDR1 KGHSH, CDR2 LQKENI. The CDR3 runs to 14 residues. The CDR3 reads CASSSSSGIYEQYF. CDR3 bases: TGTGCCAGCTCATCGTCTAGCGGGATTTACGAGCAGTACTTC.

This clone was observed a single time. The rearrangement links TRBV30 to TRBJ1-2, with 7 bases aligning to TRBD1. Germline lookup yields CDR1 GTSNPN and CDR2 SVGIG (reference sequence). The CDR3 sequence is 18 residues long. The V segment lost 3 bases and the J segment 7 bases; nucleotides outside the gene matches: 23. CDR3 amino acids: CAWSSTTGVYLRGGGYTF. Here the CDR3 DNA reads TGTGCCTGGAGCTCGACCACAGGGGTTTACTTGCGTGGGGGTGGCTACACCTTC.

The V and J genes are TRBV18 and TRBJ1-2, with TRBD1 matching 11 bases. The CDR3 contains 16 residues. Germline CDR1 and CDR2: KGHSH and LQKENI. The V gene end was trimmed by 4 bases and the J gene end by 5 bases; junction bases not matched to a gene: 9. The chain's CDR3 is CASSLRTGGEGYGYTF. The DNA for the CDR3 is TGTGCCAGCTCACTCCGGACAGGGGGCGAGGGGTATGGCTACACCTTC.

This chain links TRBV27 with TRBJ2-7; D is unresolved. This CDR3 has 14 residues. The V end was cut by 2 bases, the J end by 2 bases, with 10 bases between. The germline gives CDR1 MNHEY, CDR2 SMNVEV (reference sequence). Here the CDR3 reads CASSLNGDAYEQYF. The CDR3 DNA sequence: TGTGCCAGCAGTTTAAATGGAGACGCCTACGAGCAGTACTTC.

The V and J genes are TRBV25-1 and TRBJ2-3, with TRBD1 matching over 9 bases. The ends lost 6 bases at V and 2 bases at J; junction bases unmatched: 6. CDR1 is MGHDK, CDR2 SYGVNS, per germline. The CDR3 is 15 residues long. CDR3 coding DNA: TGTGCCAGCAGCGCCGGGACAGGGTTCACAGATACGCAGTATTTT. This gives the protein CASSAGTGFTDTQYF.

In this sample, this clone turned up a few times. The CDR3 region has the DNA TGTGCCAGCAGTTCGCGGGTGGCTGAAGCTTTCTTT. Translation gives CASSSRVAEAFF. J is TRBJ1-1 and V is TRBV6-2 or TRBV6-3; no clear D gene. The CDR3 is 12 amino acids. CDR1 and CDR2 from the germline V gene are MNHEY and SVGEGT. Trimming removed 4 bases at V and 6 bases at J, with 9 bases between.

The chain recombines TRBV6-5 with TRBJ1-1, with D maybe TRBD1 (5 bases). This CDR3 contains 16 residues. Germline CDR1 reads MNHEY; CDR2 reads SVGAGI. V was clipped by 3 bases and J by 4 bases, with 18 bases between them. This CDR3 reads CASSYTRQSVGTEAFF. The CDR3 coding sequence is TGTGCCAGCAGTTATACCCGACAGTCGGTTGGCACTGAAGCTTTCTTT.

The genes are TRBV11-2 and TRBJ2-3; the D gene is possibly TRBD2 (7 bases). This CDR3 has 15 amino acids. Germline lookup yields CDR1 SGHAT and CDR2 FQNNGV. V was clipped by 5 bases and J by 5 bases, with 17 bases between them. The CDR3 loop is CASSRLRGAGDTQYF. CDR3 nucleotide sequence: TGTGCCAGCAGCCGCCTCCGGGGGGCGGGAGATACGCAGTATTTT.

The chain employs TRBV30 and TRBJ1-1; perhaps TRBD1 as D (5 bases). This CDR3 is 12 amino acids long. The germline gives CDR1 GTSNPN, CDR2 SVGIG (reference sequence). Trimming removed 4 bases from V and 4 bases from J, with 10 bases in between. In DNA form, the CDR3 reads TGTGCCTGGATTAATAGGGGCACTGAAGCTTTCTTT. Its protein product is CAWINRGTEAFF.

V and J are TRBV6-5 and TRBJ1-5; TRBD1 might be the D (5 bases). The CDR3 extends over 15 amino acids. Trimming took off 6 bases at V and 0 bases at J, with 12 bases between the two ends. Germline-derived CDR1 and CDR2 are MNHEY and SVGAGI. The CDR3 DNA reads TGTGCCAGCAGGACGACAGTACTTAGCAATCAGCCCCAGCATTTT. It translates to CASRTTVLSNQPQHF.

This sequence joins TRBV10-3 and TRBJ2-1; a weak D match, TRBD1 (6 bases). The ends were cut back, 8 bases at V and 3 bases at J, with 17 bases in the middle. Germline CDR1 is ENHRY and CDR2 is SYGVKD. The length of the CDR3 is 15 residues. The CDR3: CAIRGAGTLYNEQFF. The CDR3 DNA is TGTGCCATCCGAGGCGCCGGGACACTCTACAATGAGCAGTTCTTC.

This clone was recorded once. The rearrangement joins TRBV7-2 to TRBJ1-4; D unclear. Trimming stripped 2 bases from V and 8 bases from J, with 18 bases between. This CDR3 has 16 residues. Germline V gives CDR1 SGHTA, CDR2 FQGNSA. CDR3 sequence reads: CASSLSVWQAGEKLFF. As DNA, the CDR3 is TGTGCCAGCAGCTTAAGCGTTTGGCAGGCGGGAGAAAAACTGTTTTTT.

The V gene is TRBV3-1 (or the pseudogene TRBV3-2), the J gene TRBJ1-2; TRBD1 agrees at 8 bases. Germline V gene sequence: CDR1 LGHDT, CDR2 YNNKEL (reference sequence). Unmatched junction bases numbered 9, after V lost 1 base and J lost 8 bases. The CDR3 is 15 residues long. CDR3 region: CASSQAGRSGGGYTF. In nucleotides, the CDR3 is TGTGCCAGCAGCCAAGCCGGGCGGTCAGGGGGCGGCTACACCTTC.

The chain combines TRBV4-1 with TRBJ1-2; 7 bases agree with TRBD1. Germline CDR1 reads MGHRA; CDR2 reads YSYEKL. V was clipped by 5 bases and J by 11 bases; unmatched bases: 8. This CDR3 is 12 amino acids long. The CDR3 DNA follows: TGCGCCAGCAGCTCGCGGACAGGACGTTACACCTTC. Its translation is CASSSRTGRYTF.

The gene calls are TRBV10-3 and TRBJ1-2; D is ambiguous. The CDR3 runs to 13 residues. V lost 10 bases, J lost 3 bases, and 15 bases lay in between. In germline, CDR1 is ENHRY, CDR2 SYGVKD. The CDR3 coding sequence is TGTGCCACCTCGCCAGCGGCAGACTATGGCTACACCTTC. Its translation is CATSPAADYGYTF.

This clone was counted once. The J gene is TRBJ2-1, the V gene TRBV5-4, with D perhaps TRBD1 (6 bases). The germline V gene encodes CDR1 SGHNT and CDR2 YYREEE (reference sequence). V dropped 0 bases and J dropped 2 bases, with 9 bases sitting between them. This CDR3 region has 15 residues. For the CDR3, the DNA is TGTGCCAGCAGCTTGGTTGAGGGGGCCTACAATGAGCAGTTCTTC. Translation gives CASSLVEGAYNEQFF.

The chain joins TRBV6-5 to TRBJ1-6; D might be TRBD1 (5 bases). V was clipped by 2 bases and J by 6 bases, with 8 bases between them. CDR1 is MNHEY and CDR2 is SVGAGI in the germline V gene. The CDR3 covers 14 residues. The CDR3 protein is CASSYQGVNSPLHF. DNA of the CDR3: TGTGCCAGCAGTTACCAAGGGGTTAATTCACCCCTCCACTTT.

V is TRBV3-1 (or the pseudogene TRBV3-2) and J is TRBJ1-3; the D gene is possibly TRBD1 (5 bases). CDR1 and CDR2 (germline): LGHDT, YNNKEL (reference sequence). This CDR3 region has 15 residues. The germline V and J ends were trimmed by 1 base and 4 bases, with 11 bases remaining between them. CDR3 in DNA: TGTGCCAGCAGCCAAGGCAGGGCGGAGGGAAACACCATATATTTT. Amino acid sequence: CASSQGRAEGNTIYF.

This clone was detected only once. The chain couples TRBV4-3 to TRBJ1-1; 9 bases are shared with TRBD1. V was clipped by 0 bases and J by 3 bases; unmatched bases: 11. Looked up from germline, CDR1 is LGHNA and CDR2 is YSLEER. The CDR3 covers 18 residues. The CDR3 loop is CASSQDWIGQGFYTEAFF. The CDR3 DNA reads as TGCGCCAGCAGCCAAGATTGGATAGGACAGGGGTTCTACACTGAAGCTTTCTTT.